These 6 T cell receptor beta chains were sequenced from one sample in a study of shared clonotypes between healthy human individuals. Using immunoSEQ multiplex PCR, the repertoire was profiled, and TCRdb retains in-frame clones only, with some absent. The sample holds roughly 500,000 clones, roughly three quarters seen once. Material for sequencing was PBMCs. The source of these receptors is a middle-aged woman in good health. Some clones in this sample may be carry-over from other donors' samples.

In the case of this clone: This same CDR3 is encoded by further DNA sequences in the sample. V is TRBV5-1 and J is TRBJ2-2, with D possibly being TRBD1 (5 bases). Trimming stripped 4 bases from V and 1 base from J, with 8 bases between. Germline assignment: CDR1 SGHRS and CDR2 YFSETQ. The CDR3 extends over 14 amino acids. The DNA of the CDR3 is TGCGCCAGCAGCCTTCAGGGGAACACCGGGGAGCTGTTTTTT. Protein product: CASSLQGNTGELFF.

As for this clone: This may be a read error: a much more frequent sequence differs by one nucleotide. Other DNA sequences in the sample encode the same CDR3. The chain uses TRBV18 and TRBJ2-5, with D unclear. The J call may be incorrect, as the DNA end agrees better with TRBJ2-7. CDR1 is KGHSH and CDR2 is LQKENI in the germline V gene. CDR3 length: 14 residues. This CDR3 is CASSPGSVTYEQYF. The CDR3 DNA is TGTGCCAGCTCACCGGGAAGCGTCACCTACGAGCAGTACTTC.

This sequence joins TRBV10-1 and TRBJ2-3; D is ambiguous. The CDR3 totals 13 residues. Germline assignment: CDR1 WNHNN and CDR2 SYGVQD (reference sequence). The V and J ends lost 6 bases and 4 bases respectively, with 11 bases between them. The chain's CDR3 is CASRRTVSDTQYF. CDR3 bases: TGCGCCAGCAGGAGAACGGTATCAGATACGCAGTATTTT.

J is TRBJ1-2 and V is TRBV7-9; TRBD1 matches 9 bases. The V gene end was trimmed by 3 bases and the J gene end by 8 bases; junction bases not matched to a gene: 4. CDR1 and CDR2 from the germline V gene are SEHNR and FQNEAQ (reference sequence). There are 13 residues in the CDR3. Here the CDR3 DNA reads TGTGCCAGCAGCTTGGGACAGGGTAGCGGCTACACCTTC. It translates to CASSLGQGSGYTF.

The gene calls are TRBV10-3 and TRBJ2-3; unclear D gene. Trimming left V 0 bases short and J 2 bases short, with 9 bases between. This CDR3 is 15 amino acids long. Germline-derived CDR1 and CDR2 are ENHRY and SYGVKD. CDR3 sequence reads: CAISESTLPTDTQYF. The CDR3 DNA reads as TGTGCCATCAGTGAGTCAACCCTCCCCACAGATACGCAGTATTTT.

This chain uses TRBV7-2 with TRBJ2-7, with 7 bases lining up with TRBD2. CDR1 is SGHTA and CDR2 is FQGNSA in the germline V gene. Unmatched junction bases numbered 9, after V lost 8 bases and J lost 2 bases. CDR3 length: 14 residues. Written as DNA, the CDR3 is TGTGCCAGCCGGGGAGCGGGGTCAGCCTACGAGCAGTACTTC. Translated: CASRGAGSAYEQYF.